A single sample is the source of the 16 T cell receptor beta chains below, sequenced in a study of CD8 T cells in ankylosing spondylitis. From the 5' RACE reads, TCRdb called clonotypes with MiXCR, one entry per CDR3 protein. In the table there are about 200,000 distinct CDR3 sequences, roughly 25% of which are singletons. The sequenced sample was blood, either unsorted or a sorted T cell fraction (not recorded which). These receptors were collected from a male donor with ankylosing spondylitis or in good health (not recorded which).

The rearrangement uses TRBV5-1 and TRBJ2-5, with D possibly matching TRBD2 (5 bases). Germline V gene data show CDR1 as SGHRS and CDR2 as YFSETQ. This CDR3 has 15 residues. V was cut by 0 bases and J by 6 bases, with 15 bases left in between. The CDR3 bases are TGCGCCAGCAGCTTGGCCGAATCAGGAGGCAAGACCCAGTACTTC. Protein: CASSLAESGGKTQYF.

This clonotype was recorded many times. The chain has TRBV20-1 and TRBJ2-7; no clear D gene. The CDR3 is 11 residues long. Germline V gene sequence: CDR1 DFQATT, CDR2 SNEGSKA (reference sequence). The V gene lost 0 bases and the J gene lost 6 bases, with 6 bases spanning the gap. The CDR3 nucleotides are TGCAGTGCTAGAGATACAGTCGAGCAGTACTTC. The encoded protein is CSARDTVEQYF.

This sequence joins TRBV9 and TRBJ2-3, with 7 bases aligning to TRBD2. Per the germline V gene, CDR1 is SGDLS and CDR2 is YYNGEE. The CDR3 is made up of 13 amino acids. Trimming cost V 6 bases and J 5 bases; bases outside gene matches: 6. For the CDR3, the DNA is TGTGCCAGCATGCGGGAGCCGGGAGATACGCAGTATTTT. This sequence encodes CASMREPGDTQYF.

This clonotype was recorded many times. The rearrangement links TRBV6-5 to TRBJ2-1; 9 bases agree with TRBD2. CDR3 size: 17 residues. Germline V gene lookup returns CDR1 MNHEY and CDR2 SVGAGI. After removal of 1 base from V and 6 bases from J, the junction contained 10 bases not matched to a gene. The CDR3 coding sequence is TGTGCCAGCAGTTACTTGACTAGCGGCCGGAGAGGCAATGAGCAGTTCTTC. This translates into CASSYLTSGRRGNEQFF.

This clonotype was counted ten times or more. The genes are TRBV5-1 and TRBJ1-3, with 8 positions matching TRBD1. Germline CDR1 SGHRS, CDR2 YFSETQ. The CDR3 spans 16 residues. After removal of 6 bases from V and 4 bases from J, the junction contained 12 bases not matched to a gene. The CDR3 loop is CASMEGQGASGNTIYF. CDR3 nucleotide sequence: TGCGCCAGCATGGAGGGGCAGGGGGCGTCCGGAAACACCATATATTTT.

The sample holds many counts of this clonotype. The chain is built from TRBV4-3 and TRBJ2-1; the match to TRBD2 covers 12 bases. This CDR3 spans 19 amino acids. Germline values: CDR1 LGHNA, CDR2 YSLEER. With 2 bases clipped from V and 2 bases from J, the junction kept 10 bases outside the gene matches. CDR3 nucleotides: TGCGCCAGCAGCCAACATACTAGCGGGAGGATTGGACCCTACAATGAGCAGTTCTTC. Protein: CASSQHTSGRIGPYNEQFF.

This clonotype turned up a few times. This chain joins TRBV5-1 and TRBJ2-7, with TRBD2 matching 9 bases. The CDR3 consists of 18 residues. Germline CDR1 reads SGHRS; CDR2 reads YFSETQ. Trimming took 2 bases from V and 5 from J; bases not matched to a gene: 17. The CDR3 region is CASSFLQPAGGPGNEQYF. The CDR3 DNA reads as TGCGCCAGCAGCTTCCTCCAACCGGCGGGAGGGCCGGGGAACGAGCAGTACTTC. The full variable domain, rest sourced from reference TRBV5-1 and TRBJ2-7, is KAGVTQTPRYLIKTRGQQVTLSCSPISGHRSVSWYQQTPGQGLQFLFEYFSETQRNKGNFPGRFSGRQFSNSRSEMNVSTLELGDSALYLCASSFLQPAGGPGNEQYFGPGTRLTVT.

The gene calls are TRBV10-3 and TRBJ2-1, with D perhaps TRBD2 (6 bases). V lost 3 bases and J 8 bases, leaving 14 bases between the germline ends. CDR1 is ENHRY, CDR2 SYGVKD, per germline. The CDR3 runs to 14 residues. The CDR3 nucleotides are TGTGCCATCAGTGACTCGACGGGGGAGGATGAGCAGTTCTTC. Amino acids: CAISDSTGEDEQFF.

The V call is TRBV12-3 or TRBV12-4, the J call TRBJ2-3, with 12 bases matching TRBD2. Unmatched junction bases numbered 8, after V lost 9 bases and J lost 7 bases. CDR3 size: 14 residues. DNA for the CDR3: TGTGCCAGTTCGGGACTAGCGGGTCCGTATACGCAGTATTTT. Translated, it gives CASSGLAGPYTQYF.

This clonotype was detected only a few times. The chain joins TRBV20-1 to TRBJ1-2, with D possibly being TRBD1 (6 bases). The CDR3 runs to 14 residues. Germline-derived CDR1 and CDR2 are DFQATT and SNEGSKA (reference sequence). Trimming took 1 base from V and 2 from J, leaving 11 bases between them. CDR3 in DNA: TGCAGTGCTAGAGGGGAAACAGGGAACTATGGCTACACCTTC. It specifies CSARGETGNYGYTF.

This rearrangement joins TRBV4-2 to TRBJ2-7; 8 bases agree with TRBD2. Germline V gives CDR1 LGHNA, CDR2 YNFKEQ. This CDR3 region has 17 residues. V lost 4 bases, J lost 2 bases, and 13 bases stayed unmatched. The CDR3 protein is CASSREGTRGITYEQYF. The DNA of the CDR3 is TGTGCCAGCAGCCGGGAGGGGACTAGAGGTATCACCTACGAGCAGTACTTC.

Many counts were recorded for this clonotype. The chain couples TRBV20-1 to TRBJ2-6, with D tentatively TRBD1 (5 bases). V was shortened by 5 bases and J by 7 bases, with 18 bases between the two germline ends. CDR3 size: 15 residues. From germline, CDR1 is DFQATT and CDR2 SNEGSKA (reference sequence). The CDR3 DNA is TGCAGTGCTGTTGACAGTGTCTCTGTTGCCAACGTCCTGACTTTC. The encoded protein is CSAVDSVSVANVLTF.

At least ten counts were recorded for this clonotype. The V gene is TRBV20-1, the J gene TRBJ2-5; 9 bases are a match to TRBD1. There are 15 residues in the CDR3. The trim removed 0 bases at V and 2 bases at J, leaving 4 bases unmatched. Germline V gene lookup returns CDR1 DFQATT and CDR2 SNEGSKA (reference sequence). The CDR3 region has the DNA TGCAGTGCTAGAGACTTCGGGACAGGGCAAGAGACCCAGTACTTC. Amino acids: CSARDFGTGQETQYF.

The chain uses TRBV10-3 and TRBJ1-1; no reliable D call. V was trimmed by 1 base and J by 1 base, leaving 10 bases between them. The CDR3 sequence is 15 residues long. CDR1 is ENHRY, CDR2 SYGVKD, per germline. The CDR3 loop reads CAISELGGRNTEAFF. The CDR3 region has the DNA TGTGCCATCAGTGAGTTAGGTGGCAGGAACACTGAAGCTTTCTTT.

The CDR3 region is CASSSDGGVLSYNEQFF. The CDR3 coding sequence is TGTGCCAGCAGTTCCGACGGGGGGGTTCTCTCCTACAATGAGCAGTTCTTC. The chain uses TRBV12-3 or TRBV12-4 and TRBJ2-1; 8 nucleotides line up with TRBD2. With V trimmed by 4 bases and J by 0 bases, 8 bases remained unmatched. The CDR3 consists of 17 residues.

Concerning this clonotype: A read error may be the cause here, since a much bigger clone is one base away. The genes are TRBV12-3 or TRBV12-4 and TRBJ1-5, with unresolved D. CDR3 length: 15 residues. CDR3 sequence reads: CDSSFQPYSNQPQHF. CDR3 nucleotide sequence: TGTGACAGCAGTTTTCAGCCCTATAGCAATCAGCCCCAGCATTTT.